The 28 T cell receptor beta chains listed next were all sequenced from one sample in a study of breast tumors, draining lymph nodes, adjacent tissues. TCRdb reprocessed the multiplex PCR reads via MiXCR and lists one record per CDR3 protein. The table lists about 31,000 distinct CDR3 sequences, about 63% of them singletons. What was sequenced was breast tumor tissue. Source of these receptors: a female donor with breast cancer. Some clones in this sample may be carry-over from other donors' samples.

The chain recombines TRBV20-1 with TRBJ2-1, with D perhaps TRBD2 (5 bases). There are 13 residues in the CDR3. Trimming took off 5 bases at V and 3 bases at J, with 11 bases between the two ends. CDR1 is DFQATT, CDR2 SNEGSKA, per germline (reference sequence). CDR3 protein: CSAPGEYYNEQFF. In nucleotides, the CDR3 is TGCAGTGCTCCTGGGGAGTACTACAATGAGCAGTTCTTC.

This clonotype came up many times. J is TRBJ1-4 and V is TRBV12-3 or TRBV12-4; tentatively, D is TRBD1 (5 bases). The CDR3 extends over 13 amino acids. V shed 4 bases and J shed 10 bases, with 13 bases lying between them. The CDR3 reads CASSSGGGGKLFF. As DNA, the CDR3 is TGTGCCAGCAGTTCTGGGGGGGGGGGAAAACTGTTTTTT.

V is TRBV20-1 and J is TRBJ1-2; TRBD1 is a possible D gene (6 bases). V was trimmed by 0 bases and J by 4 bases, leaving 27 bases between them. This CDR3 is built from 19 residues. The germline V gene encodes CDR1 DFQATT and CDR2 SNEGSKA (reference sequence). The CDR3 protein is CSARDVPGVPGGLSYGYTF. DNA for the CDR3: TGCAGTGCTAGAGATGTCCCAGGCGTCCCCGGGGGGCTCAGCTATGGCTACACCTTC.

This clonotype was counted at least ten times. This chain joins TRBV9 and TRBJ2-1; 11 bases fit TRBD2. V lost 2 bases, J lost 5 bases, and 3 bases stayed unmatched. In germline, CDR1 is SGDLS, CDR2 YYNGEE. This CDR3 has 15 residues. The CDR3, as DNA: TGTGCCAGCAGCGTTCGACTAGCGGGGAACAATGAGCAGTTCTTC. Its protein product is CASSVRLAGNNEQFF. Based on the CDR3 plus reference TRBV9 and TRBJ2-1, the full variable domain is DSGVTQTPKHLITATGQRVTLRCSPRSGDLSVYWYQQSLDQGLQFLIQYYNGEERAKGNILERFSAQQFPDLHSELNLSSLELGDSALYFCASSVRLAGNNEQFFGPGTRLTVL.

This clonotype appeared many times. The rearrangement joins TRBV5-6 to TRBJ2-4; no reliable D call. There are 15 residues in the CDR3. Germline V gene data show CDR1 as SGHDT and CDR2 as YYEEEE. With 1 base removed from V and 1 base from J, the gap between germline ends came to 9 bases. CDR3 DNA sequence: TGTGCCAGCAGCTTGTCCACCGCCGCCAAAAACATTCAGTACTTC. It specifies CASSLSTAAKNIQYF.

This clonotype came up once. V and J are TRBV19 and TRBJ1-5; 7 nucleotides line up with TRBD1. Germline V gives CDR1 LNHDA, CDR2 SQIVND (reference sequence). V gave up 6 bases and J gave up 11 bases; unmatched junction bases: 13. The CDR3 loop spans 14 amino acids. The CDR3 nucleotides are TGTGCCAGTAGCAGTTCCAGGGGGAAAAAGACCCAGCATTTT. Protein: CASSSSRGKKTQHF. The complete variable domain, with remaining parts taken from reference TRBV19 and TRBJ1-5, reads DGGITQSPKYLFRKEGQNVTLSCEQNLNHDAMYWYRQDPGQGLRLIYYSQIVNDFQKGDIAEGYSVSREKKESFPLTVTSAQKNPTAFYLCASSSSRGKKTQHFGDGTRLSIL.

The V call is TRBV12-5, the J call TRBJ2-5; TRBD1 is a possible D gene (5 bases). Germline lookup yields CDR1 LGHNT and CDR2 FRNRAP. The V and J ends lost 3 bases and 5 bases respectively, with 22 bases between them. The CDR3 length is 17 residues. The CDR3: CASGLVPRTPKGETQYF. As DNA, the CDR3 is TGTGCTAGTGGTTTAGTACCCAGGACACCAAAAGGGGAGACCCAGTACTTC. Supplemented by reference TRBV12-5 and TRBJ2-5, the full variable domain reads DARVTQTPRHKVTEMGQEVTMRCQPILGHNTVFWYRQTMMQGLELLAYFRNRAPLDDSGMPKDRFSAEMPDATLATLKIQPSEPRDSAVYFCASGLVPRTPKGETQYFGPGTRLLVL.

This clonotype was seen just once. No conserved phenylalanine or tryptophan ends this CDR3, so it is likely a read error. The CDR3 nucleotides are TGTGCCAGCAGCTTAGGTGGGTCAGCCTATGGCTACACCCTC. Translating gives CASSLGGSAYGYTL. The rearrangement joins TRBV11-2 to TRBJ1-2; D unclear. From germline, CDR1 is SGHAT and CDR2 FQNNGV. Between the trimmed V and J ends, which lost 1 base and 4 bases, there was a span of 10 bases. This CDR3 has 14 amino acids.

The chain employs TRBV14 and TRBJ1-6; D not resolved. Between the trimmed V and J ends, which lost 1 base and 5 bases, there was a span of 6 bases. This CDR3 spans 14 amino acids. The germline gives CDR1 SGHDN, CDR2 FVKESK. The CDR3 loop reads CASSQVRDNSPLHF. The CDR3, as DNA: TGTGCCAGCAGCCAAGTTAGGGATAATTCACCCCTCCACTTT.

CDR3 sequence: CASSLTQGQETQYF. CDR3 bases: TGTGCCAGCAGCTTAACCCAGGGACAAGAGACCCAGTACTTC. The chain couples TRBV7-3 to TRBJ2-5, with a weak D call TRBD1 (5 bases). This CDR3 has 14 residues. Germline V lookup: CDR1 SGHTA, CDR2 FQGTGA. Trimming removed 0 bases from V and 2 bases from J, with 7 bases in between.

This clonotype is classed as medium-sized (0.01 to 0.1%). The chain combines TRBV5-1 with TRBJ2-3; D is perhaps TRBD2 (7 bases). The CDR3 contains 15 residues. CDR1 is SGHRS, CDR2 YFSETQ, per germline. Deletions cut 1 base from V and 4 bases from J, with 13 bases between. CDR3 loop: CASSLRGASADTQYF. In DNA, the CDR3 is TGCGCCAGCAGCTTGCGGGGGGCCAGTGCAGATACGCAGTATTTT.

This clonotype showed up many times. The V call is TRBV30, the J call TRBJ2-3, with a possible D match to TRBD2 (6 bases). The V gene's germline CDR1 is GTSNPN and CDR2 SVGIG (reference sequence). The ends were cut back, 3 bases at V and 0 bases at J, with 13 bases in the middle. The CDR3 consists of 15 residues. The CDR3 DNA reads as TGTGCCTGGAGCACCGGGACTTTAAGCACAGATACGCAGTATTTT. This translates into CAWSTGTLSTDTQYF.

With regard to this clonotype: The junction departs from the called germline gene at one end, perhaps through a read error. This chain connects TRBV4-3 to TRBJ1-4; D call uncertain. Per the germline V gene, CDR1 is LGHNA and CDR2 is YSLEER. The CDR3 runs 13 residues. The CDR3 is CAGSQDRREKLFF. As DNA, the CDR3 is TGCGCCGGCAGCCAAGATCGTAGGGAAAAACTGTTTTTT.

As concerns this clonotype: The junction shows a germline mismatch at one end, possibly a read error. CDR3 region: CANSLSRPRKGSYNEQFF. CDR3 coding DNA: TGCGCCAACAGTTTATCTCGACCCCGGAAGGGGTCCTACAATGAGCAGTTCTTC. This rearrangement joins TRBV27 to TRBJ2-1; TRBD1 might be the D (5 bases). This CDR3 contains 18 residues. Germline V lookup: CDR1 MNHEY, CDR2 SMNVEV (reference sequence).

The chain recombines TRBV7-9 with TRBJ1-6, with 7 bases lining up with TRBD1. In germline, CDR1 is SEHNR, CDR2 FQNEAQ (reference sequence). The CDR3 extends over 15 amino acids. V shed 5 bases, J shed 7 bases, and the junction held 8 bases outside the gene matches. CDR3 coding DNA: TGTGCCAGCAGCCGACATCAGGGGGAGAATTCACCCCTCCACTTT. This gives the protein CASSRHQGENSPLHF.

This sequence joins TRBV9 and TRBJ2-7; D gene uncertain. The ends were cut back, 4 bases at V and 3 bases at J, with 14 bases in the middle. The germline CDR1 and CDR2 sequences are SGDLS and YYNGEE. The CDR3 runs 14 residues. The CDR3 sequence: CASSPSPGSYEQYV. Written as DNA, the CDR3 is TGTGCCAGCAGCCCTTCCCCCGGCAGCTACGAGCAGTACGTC.

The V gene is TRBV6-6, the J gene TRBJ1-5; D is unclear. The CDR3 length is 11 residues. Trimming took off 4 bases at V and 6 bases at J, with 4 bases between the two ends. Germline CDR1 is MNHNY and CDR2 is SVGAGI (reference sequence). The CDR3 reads CASSSGQPQHF. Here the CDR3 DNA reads TGTGCCAGCAGTTCGGGTCAGCCCCAGCATTTT.

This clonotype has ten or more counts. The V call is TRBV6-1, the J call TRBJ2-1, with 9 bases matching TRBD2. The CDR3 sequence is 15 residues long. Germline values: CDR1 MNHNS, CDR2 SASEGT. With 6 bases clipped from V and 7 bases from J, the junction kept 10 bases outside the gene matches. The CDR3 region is CASSPGASGMNEQFF. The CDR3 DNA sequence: TGTGCCAGCAGCCCTGGGGCTAGCGGGATGAATGAGCAGTTCTTC.

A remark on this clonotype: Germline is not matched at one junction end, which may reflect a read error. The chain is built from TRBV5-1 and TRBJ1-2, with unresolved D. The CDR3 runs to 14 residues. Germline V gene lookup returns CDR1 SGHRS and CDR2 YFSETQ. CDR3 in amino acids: CASSLDKDNYGYTF. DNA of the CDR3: TGCGCCAGCAGCTTGGACAAGGATAACTACGGCTACACCTTC.

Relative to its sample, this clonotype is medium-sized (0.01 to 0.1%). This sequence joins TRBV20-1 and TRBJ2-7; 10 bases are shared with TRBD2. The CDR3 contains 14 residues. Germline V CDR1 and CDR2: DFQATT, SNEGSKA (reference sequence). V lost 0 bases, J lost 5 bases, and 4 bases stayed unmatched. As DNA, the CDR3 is TGCAGTGCTAGAGATGCGCTAGCGGGAGACGAGCAGTACTTC. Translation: CSARDALAGDEQYF.

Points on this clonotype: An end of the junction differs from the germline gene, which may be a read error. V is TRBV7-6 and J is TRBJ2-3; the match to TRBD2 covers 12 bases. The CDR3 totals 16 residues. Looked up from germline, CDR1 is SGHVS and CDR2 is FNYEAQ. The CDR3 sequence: CASSLATSGSTDTQCF. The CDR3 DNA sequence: TGTGCCAGCAGCTTAGCGACTAGCGGGAGCACAGATACGCAGTGTTTT.

CDR3 DNA sequence: TGCAGCTCTGGGGGTGGGGGCGGCCCAGATACGCAGTATTTT. As protein: CSSGGGGGPDTQYF. V is TRBV29-1 and J is TRBJ2-3; D perhaps matches TRBD1 (6 bases). V was pared by 8 bases and J by 4 bases, with 19 bases between. The CDR3 extends over 14 amino acids. The germline gives CDR1 SQVTM, CDR2 ANQGSEA.

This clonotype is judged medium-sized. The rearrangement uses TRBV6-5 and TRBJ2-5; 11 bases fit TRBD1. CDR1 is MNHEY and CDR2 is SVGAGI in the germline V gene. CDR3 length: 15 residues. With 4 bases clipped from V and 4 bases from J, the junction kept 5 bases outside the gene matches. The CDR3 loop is CASSFRTGGTETQYF. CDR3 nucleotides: TGTGCCAGCAGTTTCAGGACAGGGGGCACAGAGACCCAGTACTTC.

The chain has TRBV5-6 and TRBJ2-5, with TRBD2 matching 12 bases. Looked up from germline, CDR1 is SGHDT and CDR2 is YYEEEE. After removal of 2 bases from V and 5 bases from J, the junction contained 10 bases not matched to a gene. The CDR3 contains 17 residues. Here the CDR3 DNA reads TGTGCCAGCAGCTTAGTGACTAGCGGGAGCCCACCCGAGACCCAGTACTTC. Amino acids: CASSLVTSGSPPETQYF.

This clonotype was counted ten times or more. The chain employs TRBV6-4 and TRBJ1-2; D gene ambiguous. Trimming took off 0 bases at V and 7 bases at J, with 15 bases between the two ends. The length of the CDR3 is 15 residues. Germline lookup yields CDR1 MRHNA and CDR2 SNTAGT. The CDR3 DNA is TGTGCCAGCAGTGACTCGGGATTCCCCCTCGCTGGCTACACCTTC. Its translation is CASSDSGFPLAGYTF.

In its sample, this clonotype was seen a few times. DNA of the CDR3: TGTGCCACCAGCAGAGAAGGGGCGGACAATGAGCAGTTCTTC. Translated, it gives CATSREGADNEQFF. This sequence joins TRBV15 and TRBJ2-1, with a possible D match to TRBD1 (5 bases). CDR1 is LNHNV and CDR2 is YYDKDF in the germline V gene (reference sequence). Trimming cost V 0 bases and J 5 bases, with 8 bases left between them. This CDR3 comprises 14 residues.

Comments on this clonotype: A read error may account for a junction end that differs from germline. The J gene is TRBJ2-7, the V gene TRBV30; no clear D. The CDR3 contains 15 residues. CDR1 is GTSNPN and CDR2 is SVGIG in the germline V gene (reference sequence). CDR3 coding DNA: TGTGCCTGGAGTCCGATTGCTCGAAATCTCTACGAGCAATACTTC. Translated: CAWSPIARNLYEQYF.

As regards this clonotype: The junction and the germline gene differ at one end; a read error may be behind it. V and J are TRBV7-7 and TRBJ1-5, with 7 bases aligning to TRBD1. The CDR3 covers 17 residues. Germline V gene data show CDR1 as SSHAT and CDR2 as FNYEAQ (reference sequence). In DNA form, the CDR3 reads TGTGCTAGCAGCCCGAGCCGGGACAGAAAGAGCAATCAGCCCCAGCATTTT. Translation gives CASSPSRDRKSNQPQHF. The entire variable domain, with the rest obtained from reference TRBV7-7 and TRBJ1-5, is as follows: GAGVSQSPRYKVTKRGQDVTLRCDPISSHATLYWYQQALGQGPEFLTYFNYEAQPDKSGLPSDRFSAERPEGSISTLTIQRTEQRDSAMYRCASSPSRDRKSNQPQHFGDGTRLSIL.